Shown below are 6 T cell receptor beta chains from a single sample sequenced in a study of graft-versus-host responses after intestinal transplantation. Libraries were prepared by immunoSEQ multiplex PCR; TCRdb keeps only in-frame clonotypes and omits some of them. Here the sample spans 75,000 to 100,000 clones, about 84% being singletons. The source was PBMCs, collected 255 days after intestinal transplant. The receptor source for this set is a human patient who received an intestinal transplant, so some T cells may come from the graft donor.

The chain uses TRBV7-8 and TRBJ1-5; 9 positions agree with TRBD1. V lost 5 bases to trimming and J lost 2 bases; unmatched junction nucleotides: 4. The CDR3 has 15 residues. Per germline, CDR1 SGHVS and CDR2 FQNEAQ. The CDR3: CASSPQGAGNQPQHF. CDR3 coding DNA: TGTGCCAGCAGCCCACAGGGGGCAGGCAATCAGCCCCAGCATTTT.

The gene calls are TRBV6-1 and TRBJ1-1; no definite D call. Germline CDR1 and CDR2: MNHNS and SASEGT. The CDR3 consists of 11 residues. Trimming stripped 6 bases from V and 9 bases from J, with 11 bases between. As DNA, the CDR3 is TGTGCCAGCAGGGAGGTGAAACAAGCTTTCTTT. Translation: CASREVKQAFF.

The chain joins TRBV5-1 to TRBJ2-1, with D perhaps matching TRBD1 (5 bases). Trimming pared 1 base from V and 4 bases from J, leaving 12 bases between. This CDR3 comprises 15 residues. Germline assignment: CDR1 SGHRS and CDR2 YFSETQ. CDR3 residues: CASSLLGQGYNEQFF. The CDR3 nucleotides are TGCGCCAGCAGCTTGCTGGGGCAGGGTTACAATGAGCAGTTCTTC.

The rearrangement joins TRBV6-5 to TRBJ2-1, with D possibly matching TRBD2 (6 bases). There are 13 residues in the CDR3. V was trimmed by 6 bases and J by 8 bases, leaving 14 bases between them. Germline V gene lookup returns CDR1 MNHEY and CDR2 SVGAGI. This CDR3 reads CASRRDPGDEQFF. The CDR3 DNA sequence: TGTGCCAGCAGGCGGGACCCGGGGGATGAGCAGTTCTTC.

The V gene is TRBV18, the J gene TRBJ1-5; D ambiguous. V was pared by 3 bases and J by 3 bases, with 12 bases between. The CDR3 runs to 15 residues. Germline loops: CDR1 KGHSH, CDR2 LQKENI. CDR3 DNA: TGTGCCAGCTCACCCCAACCGGGGAACAATCAGCCCCAGCATTTT. This codes for CASSPQPGNNQPQHF.

The V gene is TRBV7-2, the J gene TRBJ1-2; D is ambiguous. The CDR3 extends over 16 amino acids. Germline CDR1 is SGHTA and CDR2 is FQGNSA. Trimming left V 1 base short and J 7 bases short, with 19 bases between. CDR3 amino acids: CASSLDPDLGRVGYTF. For the CDR3, the DNA is TGTGCCAGCAGCTTAGATCCGGACCTGGGCCGGGTTGGCTACACCTTC. Drawing the rest from reference TRBV7-2 and TRBJ1-2, the complete variable domain is GAGVSQSPSNKVTEKGKDVELRCDPISGHTALYWYRQSLGQGLEFLIYFQGNSAPDKSGLPSDRFSAERTGGSVSTLTIQRTQQEDSAVYLCASSLDPDLGRVGYTFGSGTRLTVV.